These 25 T cell receptor beta chains were all obtained from the same sample, sequenced in a study of PD-L1 blockade in urothelial cancer (dated by TCRdb to the late 2010s). Library prep was done by the immunoSEQ multiplex PCR assay. The table comes from immuneACCESS by way of TCRdb, which keeps in-frame sequences with V and J called. Part of the clones is missing from these tables; in studies checked, under half for an unresolved V gene and the rest for unknown reasons. In all, the sample holds roughly 20,000 clones, and approximately 86% of those were seen once. The biggest ten clones account for approximately 3.7% of the sample. Specimen: PBMCs, collected around atezolizumab (anti-PD-L1) treatment. These receptors all stem from a man aged 50-59 years with urothelial cancer.

The CDR3 DNA sequence: TGTGCCAGCAGTTACTCTAGGCCAGGGTCCAACGTCCTGACTTTC. This encodes CASSYSRPGSNVLTF. The chain uses TRBV6-6 and TRBJ2-6; a possible D gene is TRBD1 (5 bases). Germline V lookup: CDR1 MNHNY, CDR2 SVGAGI (reference sequence). CDR3 length: 15 residues. Deletions cut 0 bases from V and 8 bases from J, with 11 bases between.

The gene calls are TRBV19 and TRBJ1-5, with D possibly TRBD1 on 5 matching bases. The CDR3 runs 13 residues. Trimming took off 4 bases at V and 9 bases at J, with 13 bases between the two ends. The V gene's germline CDR1 is LNHDA and CDR2 SQIVND (reference sequence). The CDR3, as DNA: TGTGCCAGTAGTAGGACACCCCGCGGGCCCCAGCATTTT. Its protein product is CASSRTPRGPQHF.

This chain uses TRBV5-6 with TRBJ1-6, with D hard to call. V was pared by 0 bases and J by 7 bases, with 8 bases between. The germline V gene has CDR1 SGHDT and CDR2 YYEEEE. This CDR3 has 14 amino acids. As DNA, the CDR3 is TGTGCCAGCAGCTTGGGAGGGAGCAATTCACCCCTCCACTTT. Translating gives CASSLGGSNSPLHF.

V gene TRBV5-4 combines with J gene TRBJ2-3, with 12 bases that match TRBD2. The length of the CDR3 is 17 residues. V trimming: 3 bases; J trimming: 2 bases; junction bases outside the gene matches: 7. The germline gives CDR1 SGHNT, CDR2 YYREEE (reference sequence). This CDR3 reads CASSSGTSGRNTDTQYF. The CDR3 coding sequence is TGTGCCAGCAGCTCAGGGACTAGCGGGCGTAACACAGATACGCAGTATTTT.

The chain has TRBV10-3 and TRBJ2-1; 12 nucleotides align to TRBD2. J gave up 4 bases and V 0 bases, and 4 bases lay outside the gene matches. CDR3 size: 17 residues. Germline values: CDR1 ENHRY, CDR2 SYGVKD. The CDR3 nucleotides read TGTGCCATCAGTGAGTCGACTAGCGGGGGTATTTACAATGAGCAGTTCTTC. It codes for CAISESTSGGIYNEQFF.

The chain carries TRBV15 and TRBJ2-3, with D maybe TRBD2 (5 bases). Germline V CDR1 and CDR2: LNHNV, YYDKDF (reference sequence). This CDR3 is 14 amino acids long. Trimming pared 1 base from V and 1 base from J, leaving 6 bases between. The CDR3 bases are TGTGCCACCAGCAGAGTGCGGGGCACAGATACGCAGTATTTT. Its translation is CATSRVRGTDTQYF.

The V and J genes are TRBV25-1 and TRBJ2-5, with a weak D call TRBD2 (5 bases). The end of the DNA is better explained by TRBJ2-7, so the J call may be wrong. The CDR3 spans 13 residues. Germline values: CDR1 MGHDK, CDR2 SYGVNS. CDR3 in DNA: TGTGCCAGCATGTCGAGGGTCGCCTACGAGCAGTACTTC. Protein sequence: CASMSRVAYEQYF.

This clone has only one observation. The chain links TRBV28 to TRBJ2-1, with a possible D match to TRBD1 (6 bases). V lost 6 bases and J 10 bases, leaving 7 bases between the germline ends. The CDR3 is made up of 10 amino acids. The germline V gene has CDR1 MDHEN and CDR2 SYDVKM. CDR3 bases: TGTGCCAGCAGGGGACACGAGCAGTTCTTC. Translation: CASRGHEQFF.

The chain links TRBV4-3 to TRBJ2-7; maybe TRBD1 (5 bases). The V gene lost 0 bases and the J gene lost 0 bases, with 9 bases spanning the gap. This CDR3 has 15 amino acids. The germline V gene has CDR1 LGHNA and CDR2 YSLEER. CDR3 amino acids: CASSQDRVSSYEQYF. The CDR3 DNA follows: TGCGCCAGCAGCCAAGACAGGGTAAGCTCCTACGAGCAGTACTTC.

The genes are TRBV7-8 and TRBJ2-1; the D gene is possibly TRBD2 (5 bases). The CDR3 is 15 residues long. Trimming shortened V by 2 bases and J by 7 bases, and 15 bases separated the two germline ends. In germline, CDR1 is SGHVS, CDR2 FQNEAQ. The CDR3 nucleotides are TGTGCCAGCAGCTTATGGGTGGGAGCGGAAAATGAGCAGTTCTTC. Its translation: CASSLWVGAENEQFF.

The rearrangement links TRBV30 to TRBJ1-4, with no clear D. With 8 bases removed from V and 6 bases from J, the gap between germline ends came to 13 bases. The CDR3 runs 12 residues. Germline V gene data show CDR1 as GTSNPN and CDR2 as SVGIG (reference sequence). The CDR3 loop is CALDWWDEKLFF. CDR3 nucleotides: TGTGCCCTGGACTGGTGGGATGAAAAACTGTTTTTT.

The rearrangement uses TRBV11-2 and TRBJ2-2; 7 nucleotides match TRBD2. The germline CDR1 and CDR2 sequences are SGHAT and FQNNGV. The CDR3 spans 16 residues. Trimming removed 7 bases from V and 6 bases from J; junction bases left unmatched: 14. CDR3 nucleotides: TGTGCCAGCACCAAGATGGGCGGGAGTATCGCCGGGGAGCTGTTTTTT. Its translation is CASTKMGGSIAGELFF.

This chain connects TRBV4-1 to TRBJ2-5; 7 bases align to TRBD1. The CDR3 contains 14 residues. V gave up 6 bases and J gave up 2 bases; unmatched junction bases: 6. The germline gives CDR1 MGHRA, CDR2 YSYEKL. CDR3 residues: CASRSTGDQETQYF. The CDR3 nucleotides read TGCGCCAGCAGATCTACAGGGGATCAAGAGACCCAGTACTTC.

The chain employs TRBV5-6 and TRBJ2-5, with TRBD1 matching 8 bases. CDR3 size: 17 residues. V trimming: 2 bases; J trimming: 3 bases; junction bases outside the gene matches: 12. The germline V gene has CDR1 SGHDT and CDR2 YYEEEE. The CDR3 coding sequence is TGTGCCAGCAGCTTACCCGAGGGACAGGTAGTGAAAGAGACCCAGTACTTC. It codes for CASSLPEGQVVKETQYF.

CDR3 amino acids: CATAVGRGNPYEQYF. CDR3 coding DNA: TGTGCCACCGCGGTCGGACGGGGAAATCCCTACGAGCAGTACTTC. The V gene is TRBV6-5, the J gene TRBJ2-7; D is perhaps TRBD2 (5 bases). The CDR3 sequence is 15 residues long. Trimming shortened V by 10 bases and J by 2 bases, and 21 bases separated the two germline ends. The germline V gene encodes CDR1 MNHEY and CDR2 SVGAGI.

The chain has TRBV25-1 and TRBJ2-1; 11 bases line up with TRBD1. Germline loops: CDR1 MGHDK, CDR2 SYGVNS. The CDR3 has 16 amino acids. V lost 2 bases to trimming and J lost 3 bases; unmatched junction nucleotides: 3. The CDR3 here is CASSELGQGGYNEQFF. The CDR3 DNA sequence: TGTGCCAGCAGTGAACTGGGACAGGGGGGCTACAATGAGCAGTTCTTC. The whole variable domain, filled in from reference TRBV25-1 and TRBJ2-1, reads EADIYQTPRYLVIGTGKKITLECSQTMGHDKMYWYQQDPGMELHLIHYSYGVNSTEKGDLSSESTVSRIRTEHFPLTLESARPSHTSQYLCASSELGQGGYNEQFFGPGTRLTVL.

The chain carries TRBV28 and TRBJ2-7, with D uncertain. Germline V gene lookup returns CDR1 MDHEN and CDR2 SYDVKM. The CDR3 covers 14 residues. The germline V and J ends were trimmed by 0 bases and 3 bases, with 9 bases remaining between them. The CDR3 is CASSLWQVDYEQYF. The CDR3 bases are TGTGCCAGCAGTTTATGGCAGGTAGACTACGAGCAGTACTTC.

V gene TRBV2 combines with J gene TRBJ2-5; D possibly corresponds to TRBD1 (6 bases). Germline lookup yields CDR1 SNHLY and CDR2 FYNNEI. The CDR3 covers 13 residues. Trimming removed 8 bases at V and 4 bases at J, with 14 bases between. Here the CDR3 reads CASSSQGRETQYF. The CDR3 region has the DNA TGTGCCAGCTCCTCCCAGGGGCGAGAGACCCAGTACTTC. The full variable domain, rest sourced from reference TRBV2 and TRBJ2-5, is EPEVTQTPSHQVTQMGQEVILRCVPISNHLYFYWYRQILGQKVEFLVSFYNNEISEKSEIFDDQFSVERPDGSNFTLKIRSTKLEDSAMYFCASSSQGRETQYFGPGTRLLVL.

The chain couples TRBV7-2 to TRBJ2-2; D not certain. Germline-derived CDR1 and CDR2 are SGHTA and FQGNSA. This CDR3 spans 12 amino acids. V was trimmed by 1 base and J by 5 bases, leaving 2 bases between them. The CDR3 DNA sequence: TGTGCCAGCAGCTTAGTAACCGGGGAGCTGTTTTTT. This sequence encodes CASSLVTGELFF.

Notes on this clone: The junction and the germline gene differ at one end; a read error may be behind it. Other nucleotide sequences in the sample specify the same CDR3. V is TRBV29-1 and J is TRBJ1-1; maybe TRBD1 (5 bases). The CDR3 has 13 residues. Looked up from germline, CDR1 is SQVTM and CDR2 is ANQGSEA. The DNA for the CDR3 is TGCAGCGTTGAAAGACAGCTGAACACTGAGGCTTTCTTT. This sequence encodes CSVERQLNTEAFF.

The CDR3 protein is CASSLESGGLYNEQFF. The CDR3 bases are TGCGCCAGCAGCTTGGAAAGCGGGGGACTATACAATGAGCAGTTCTTC. The chain joins TRBV5-1 to TRBJ2-1, with 8 bases that match TRBD2. The CDR3 contains 16 residues. CDR1 SGHRS and CDR2 YFSETQ come from the germline V gene. V lost 0 bases to trimming and J lost 4 bases; unmatched junction nucleotides: 6.

The chain is built from TRBV9 and TRBJ1-1; TRBD1 is a possible D gene (5 bases). This CDR3 contains 15 residues. From germline, CDR1 is SGDLS and CDR2 YYNGEE. V was clipped by 0 bases and J by 5 bases, with 14 bases between them. In DNA form, the CDR3 reads TGTGCCAGCAGCGTAGATGGGAGCCGGGGGACTGAAGCTTTCTTT. This codes for CASSVDGSRGTEAFF.

This clone was recorded once. The J gene is TRBJ2-7, the V gene TRBV5-6, with 10 bases fitting TRBD2. With V trimmed by 3 bases and J by 5 bases, 5 bases remained unmatched. Germline CDR1 reads SGHDT; CDR2 reads YYEEEE. This CDR3 contains 14 residues. CDR3 coding DNA: TGTGCCAGCAGCTCCGGGAGCGGGAGGGACGAGCAGTACTTC. Translation gives CASSSGSGRDEQYF.

The V call is TRBV27, the J call TRBJ2-1; the D is unclear. Deletions cut 6 bases from V and 5 bases from J, with 20 bases between. Germline lookup yields CDR1 MNHEY and CDR2 SMNVEV (reference sequence). The CDR3 consists of 16 residues. CDR3 amino acids: CASRQPRISRDNEQFF. For the CDR3, the DNA is TGTGCCAGCAGACAACCCCGTATTAGCAGAGACAATGAGCAGTTCTTC.

This chain uses TRBV7-2 with TRBJ2-1; D possibly corresponds to TRBD2 (6 bases). The V gene's germline CDR1 is SGHTA and CDR2 FQGNSA. The CDR3 consists of 15 residues. V lost 7 bases to trimming and J lost 3 bases, with 16 bases between them. The DNA of the CDR3 is TGTGCCAGCACGAAGGGTAGCGGATACTACAATGAGCAGTTCTTC. Translated, it gives CASTKGSGYYNEQFF.